This T cell receptor (beta chain) is drawn from a study of Ad26.COV2.S vaccination and SARS-CoV-2 variants. Study as a whole: The COV1001 Ad26.COV2.S trial arm included the donor.

Clones were read by immunoSEQ multiplex PCR, and TCRdb kept only the in-frame ones, dropping some. The sample consists of some 350,000 clones, roughly 90% of them appearing once. There are 15 residues in the CDR3. Germline V gene sequence: CDR1 LNHDA, CDR2 SQIVND (reference sequence). V lost 7 bases, J lost 0 bases, and 13 bases lay in between. Regarding treatment: approximately 18 received Ad26.COV2.S at low or high dose, single or two shots; roughly 5 received placebo; per-sample allocation not given. The investigators took samples on day 63 after the first vaccine or placebo injection. This clone was observed once.

This TCR derives from a person between 18 and 65 years old who received the Ad26.COV2.S COVID-19 vaccine or a placebo. The sample in question was peripheral blood, obtained in a trial of Ad26.COV2.S vaccine versus placebo. The chain recombines TRBV19 with TRBJ1-3; no clear D gene. Written as DNA, the CDR3 is TGTGCCAGTACTCCGACGGACTACTCTGGAAACACCATATATTTT. Translation gives CASTPTDYSGNTIYF.